One sample yielded the 2 T cell receptor beta chains listed below, sequenced in a study of blood T cell repertoires in COVID-19. The table came from immunoSEQ multiplex PCR; TCRdb's copy has only in-frame clones and leaves some out. Altogether roughly 150,000 clones are present, 60% to 80% being singletons, with the ten largest covering approximately 2.8%. The sequenced sample consisted of peripheral blood. These receptors came from a man in his sixties or seventies with acute or convalescent COVID-19.

The J gene is TRBJ1-2, the V gene TRBV5-6; the D gene is possibly TRBD1 (5 bases). Trimming shortened V by 4 bases and J by 5 bases, and 12 bases separated the two germline ends. Germline-derived CDR1 and CDR2 are SGHDT and YYEEEE. This CDR3 contains 13 residues. The CDR3 DNA is TGTGCCAGCAGCATTGACAGTCCGTATGGCTACACCTTC. It codes for CASSIDSPYGYTF.

This clone was seen a few times. The rearrangement links TRBV13 to TRBJ1-1, with a weak D call TRBD1 (6 bases). V gave up 2 bases and J gave up 2 bases, with 18 bases separating them. Germline loops: CDR1 PRHDT, CDR2 FYEKMQ (reference sequence). The CDR3 length is 17 residues. CDR3 nucleotide sequence: TGTGCCAGCAGCTTAAGTCAGGGGAGAGGAGGAAACACTGAAGCTTTCTTT. It specifies CASSLSQGRGGNTEAFF.